One TCR beta chain is described in this entry. This entry comes from a study of T cell changes during pregnancy in multiple sclerosis. Repertoires were generated with immunoSEQ multiplex PCR, while TCRdb's copy carries only in-frame clones and drops some. Of roughly 20,000 clones in the sample, 85% to 90% were seen once. Sequencing used CD8+ T cells from peripheral blood mononuclear cells, obtained in the third trimester of pregnancy. The sequence was obtained from a female donor in good health, enrolled as a control in a pregnancy study.

Written as DNA, the CDR3 is TGCGCCAGCAGCCCGGGACTAGCGGGTGACCTGCGAGCTTTTGGCGATGAGCAGTTCTTC. Its protein product is CASSPGLAGDLRAFGDEQFF. V usage is TRBV4-3 and J usage is TRBJ2-1, with TRBD2 matching 12 bases. This CDR3 is built from 20 residues. Looked up from germline, CDR1 is LGHNA and CDR2 is YSLEER. Germline trimming cut 4 bases from V and 8 bases from J; bases unmatched to any gene: 21.